These 7 T cell receptor beta chains originate from one sample sequenced in a study of cytomegalovirus exposure and HLA in healthy donors listed by TCRdb under 2017. The library came from the immunoSEQ multiplex PCR assay. A mixture of 60 forward primers for TCR Vbeta segments and 13 reverse primers for TCR Jbeta segments was used in the multiplex PCR. What TCRdb holds here is the immuneACCESS table cut down to in-frame rearrangements. Part of the clones is not present; checked against another copy, under half of the missing clones reflect an unresolved V gene, and the others are unexplained. Across this sample there are 60,000 or so clones, with more than 70% seen only once. The ten largest clones capture about 1.4% of the sample. Sequencing input: PBMCs. Every receptor here comes from a man aged 30-40 years in good health and CMV-seropositive.

The chain employs TRBV5-1 and TRBJ1-5, with 11 bases fitting TRBD1. V lost 4 bases, J lost 3 bases, and 6 bases stayed unmatched. The V gene's germline CDR1 is SGHRS and CDR2 YFSETQ. This CDR3 is built from 16 residues. Here the CDR3 reads CASSMGTGGINQPQHF. In DNA form, the CDR3 reads TGCGCCAGCAGCATGGGGACAGGGGGGATCAATCAGCCCCAGCATTTT.

This rearrangement joins TRBV6-5 to TRBJ1-3; unclear D gene. Germline CDR1 and CDR2: MNHEY and SVGAGI. This CDR3 contains 16 residues. V lost 0 bases and J 0 bases, leaving 9 bases between the germline ends. CDR3 residues: CASSYSGAPSGNTIYF. The CDR3 coding sequence is TGTGCCAGCAGTTACTCCGGAGCCCCCTCTGGAAACACCATATATTTT.

The chain links TRBV11-2 to TRBJ2-3, with 8 bases that match TRBD2. The germline V gene encodes CDR1 SGHAT and CDR2 FQNNGV. The CDR3 is 13 residues long. With V trimmed by 3 bases and J by 6 bases, 2 bases remained unmatched. The CDR3 is CASSLGTRDTQYF. The CDR3 DNA follows: TGTGCCAGCAGCTTGGGGACTAGGGATACGCAGTATTTT.

The CDR3: CASSKREGGELFF. The CDR3 DNA follows: TGTGCCAGTAGCAAGCGGGAGGGCGGGGAGCTGTTTTTT. V is TRBV19 and J is TRBJ2-2, with 10 bases that match TRBD2. Germline V gives CDR1 LNHDA, CDR2 SQIVND (reference sequence). The CDR3 has 13 amino acids. Trimming took 6 bases from V and 7 from J; bases not matched to a gene: 2.

The sample holds one count of this clone. In the same sample, other DNA sequences code for this CDR3. The chain couples TRBV30 to TRBJ2-1, with D unresolved. The CDR3 has 11 residues. Germline loops: CDR1 GTSNPN, CDR2 SVGIG (reference sequence). V shed 3 bases and J shed 4 bases, with 4 bases lying between them. The DNA of the CDR3 is TGTGCCTGGAGGGAGTACAATGAGCAGTTCTTC. Its protein is CAWREYNEQFF.

V gene TRBV5-1 combines with J gene TRBJ2-3, with D hard to call. Deletions cut 0 bases from V and 0 bases from J, with 5 bases between. Germline CDR1 is SGHRS and CDR2 is YFSETQ. The CDR3 length is 14 residues. In DNA form, the CDR3 reads TGCGCCAGCAGCTTGGTTGGCAGCACAGATACGCAGTATTTT. Protein: CASSLVGSTDTQYF.

V gene TRBV7-6 combines with J gene TRBJ2-5; D might be TRBD1 (5 bases). CDR3 length equals 15 residues. The V gene's germline CDR1 is SGHVS and CDR2 FNYEAQ. Between the trimmed V and J ends, which lost 2 bases and 5 bases, there was a span of 15 bases. The CDR3 spells CASSLIRDIQETQYF. CDR3 in DNA: TGTGCCAGCAGCTTAATCAGGGATATCCAGGAGACCCAGTACTTC.